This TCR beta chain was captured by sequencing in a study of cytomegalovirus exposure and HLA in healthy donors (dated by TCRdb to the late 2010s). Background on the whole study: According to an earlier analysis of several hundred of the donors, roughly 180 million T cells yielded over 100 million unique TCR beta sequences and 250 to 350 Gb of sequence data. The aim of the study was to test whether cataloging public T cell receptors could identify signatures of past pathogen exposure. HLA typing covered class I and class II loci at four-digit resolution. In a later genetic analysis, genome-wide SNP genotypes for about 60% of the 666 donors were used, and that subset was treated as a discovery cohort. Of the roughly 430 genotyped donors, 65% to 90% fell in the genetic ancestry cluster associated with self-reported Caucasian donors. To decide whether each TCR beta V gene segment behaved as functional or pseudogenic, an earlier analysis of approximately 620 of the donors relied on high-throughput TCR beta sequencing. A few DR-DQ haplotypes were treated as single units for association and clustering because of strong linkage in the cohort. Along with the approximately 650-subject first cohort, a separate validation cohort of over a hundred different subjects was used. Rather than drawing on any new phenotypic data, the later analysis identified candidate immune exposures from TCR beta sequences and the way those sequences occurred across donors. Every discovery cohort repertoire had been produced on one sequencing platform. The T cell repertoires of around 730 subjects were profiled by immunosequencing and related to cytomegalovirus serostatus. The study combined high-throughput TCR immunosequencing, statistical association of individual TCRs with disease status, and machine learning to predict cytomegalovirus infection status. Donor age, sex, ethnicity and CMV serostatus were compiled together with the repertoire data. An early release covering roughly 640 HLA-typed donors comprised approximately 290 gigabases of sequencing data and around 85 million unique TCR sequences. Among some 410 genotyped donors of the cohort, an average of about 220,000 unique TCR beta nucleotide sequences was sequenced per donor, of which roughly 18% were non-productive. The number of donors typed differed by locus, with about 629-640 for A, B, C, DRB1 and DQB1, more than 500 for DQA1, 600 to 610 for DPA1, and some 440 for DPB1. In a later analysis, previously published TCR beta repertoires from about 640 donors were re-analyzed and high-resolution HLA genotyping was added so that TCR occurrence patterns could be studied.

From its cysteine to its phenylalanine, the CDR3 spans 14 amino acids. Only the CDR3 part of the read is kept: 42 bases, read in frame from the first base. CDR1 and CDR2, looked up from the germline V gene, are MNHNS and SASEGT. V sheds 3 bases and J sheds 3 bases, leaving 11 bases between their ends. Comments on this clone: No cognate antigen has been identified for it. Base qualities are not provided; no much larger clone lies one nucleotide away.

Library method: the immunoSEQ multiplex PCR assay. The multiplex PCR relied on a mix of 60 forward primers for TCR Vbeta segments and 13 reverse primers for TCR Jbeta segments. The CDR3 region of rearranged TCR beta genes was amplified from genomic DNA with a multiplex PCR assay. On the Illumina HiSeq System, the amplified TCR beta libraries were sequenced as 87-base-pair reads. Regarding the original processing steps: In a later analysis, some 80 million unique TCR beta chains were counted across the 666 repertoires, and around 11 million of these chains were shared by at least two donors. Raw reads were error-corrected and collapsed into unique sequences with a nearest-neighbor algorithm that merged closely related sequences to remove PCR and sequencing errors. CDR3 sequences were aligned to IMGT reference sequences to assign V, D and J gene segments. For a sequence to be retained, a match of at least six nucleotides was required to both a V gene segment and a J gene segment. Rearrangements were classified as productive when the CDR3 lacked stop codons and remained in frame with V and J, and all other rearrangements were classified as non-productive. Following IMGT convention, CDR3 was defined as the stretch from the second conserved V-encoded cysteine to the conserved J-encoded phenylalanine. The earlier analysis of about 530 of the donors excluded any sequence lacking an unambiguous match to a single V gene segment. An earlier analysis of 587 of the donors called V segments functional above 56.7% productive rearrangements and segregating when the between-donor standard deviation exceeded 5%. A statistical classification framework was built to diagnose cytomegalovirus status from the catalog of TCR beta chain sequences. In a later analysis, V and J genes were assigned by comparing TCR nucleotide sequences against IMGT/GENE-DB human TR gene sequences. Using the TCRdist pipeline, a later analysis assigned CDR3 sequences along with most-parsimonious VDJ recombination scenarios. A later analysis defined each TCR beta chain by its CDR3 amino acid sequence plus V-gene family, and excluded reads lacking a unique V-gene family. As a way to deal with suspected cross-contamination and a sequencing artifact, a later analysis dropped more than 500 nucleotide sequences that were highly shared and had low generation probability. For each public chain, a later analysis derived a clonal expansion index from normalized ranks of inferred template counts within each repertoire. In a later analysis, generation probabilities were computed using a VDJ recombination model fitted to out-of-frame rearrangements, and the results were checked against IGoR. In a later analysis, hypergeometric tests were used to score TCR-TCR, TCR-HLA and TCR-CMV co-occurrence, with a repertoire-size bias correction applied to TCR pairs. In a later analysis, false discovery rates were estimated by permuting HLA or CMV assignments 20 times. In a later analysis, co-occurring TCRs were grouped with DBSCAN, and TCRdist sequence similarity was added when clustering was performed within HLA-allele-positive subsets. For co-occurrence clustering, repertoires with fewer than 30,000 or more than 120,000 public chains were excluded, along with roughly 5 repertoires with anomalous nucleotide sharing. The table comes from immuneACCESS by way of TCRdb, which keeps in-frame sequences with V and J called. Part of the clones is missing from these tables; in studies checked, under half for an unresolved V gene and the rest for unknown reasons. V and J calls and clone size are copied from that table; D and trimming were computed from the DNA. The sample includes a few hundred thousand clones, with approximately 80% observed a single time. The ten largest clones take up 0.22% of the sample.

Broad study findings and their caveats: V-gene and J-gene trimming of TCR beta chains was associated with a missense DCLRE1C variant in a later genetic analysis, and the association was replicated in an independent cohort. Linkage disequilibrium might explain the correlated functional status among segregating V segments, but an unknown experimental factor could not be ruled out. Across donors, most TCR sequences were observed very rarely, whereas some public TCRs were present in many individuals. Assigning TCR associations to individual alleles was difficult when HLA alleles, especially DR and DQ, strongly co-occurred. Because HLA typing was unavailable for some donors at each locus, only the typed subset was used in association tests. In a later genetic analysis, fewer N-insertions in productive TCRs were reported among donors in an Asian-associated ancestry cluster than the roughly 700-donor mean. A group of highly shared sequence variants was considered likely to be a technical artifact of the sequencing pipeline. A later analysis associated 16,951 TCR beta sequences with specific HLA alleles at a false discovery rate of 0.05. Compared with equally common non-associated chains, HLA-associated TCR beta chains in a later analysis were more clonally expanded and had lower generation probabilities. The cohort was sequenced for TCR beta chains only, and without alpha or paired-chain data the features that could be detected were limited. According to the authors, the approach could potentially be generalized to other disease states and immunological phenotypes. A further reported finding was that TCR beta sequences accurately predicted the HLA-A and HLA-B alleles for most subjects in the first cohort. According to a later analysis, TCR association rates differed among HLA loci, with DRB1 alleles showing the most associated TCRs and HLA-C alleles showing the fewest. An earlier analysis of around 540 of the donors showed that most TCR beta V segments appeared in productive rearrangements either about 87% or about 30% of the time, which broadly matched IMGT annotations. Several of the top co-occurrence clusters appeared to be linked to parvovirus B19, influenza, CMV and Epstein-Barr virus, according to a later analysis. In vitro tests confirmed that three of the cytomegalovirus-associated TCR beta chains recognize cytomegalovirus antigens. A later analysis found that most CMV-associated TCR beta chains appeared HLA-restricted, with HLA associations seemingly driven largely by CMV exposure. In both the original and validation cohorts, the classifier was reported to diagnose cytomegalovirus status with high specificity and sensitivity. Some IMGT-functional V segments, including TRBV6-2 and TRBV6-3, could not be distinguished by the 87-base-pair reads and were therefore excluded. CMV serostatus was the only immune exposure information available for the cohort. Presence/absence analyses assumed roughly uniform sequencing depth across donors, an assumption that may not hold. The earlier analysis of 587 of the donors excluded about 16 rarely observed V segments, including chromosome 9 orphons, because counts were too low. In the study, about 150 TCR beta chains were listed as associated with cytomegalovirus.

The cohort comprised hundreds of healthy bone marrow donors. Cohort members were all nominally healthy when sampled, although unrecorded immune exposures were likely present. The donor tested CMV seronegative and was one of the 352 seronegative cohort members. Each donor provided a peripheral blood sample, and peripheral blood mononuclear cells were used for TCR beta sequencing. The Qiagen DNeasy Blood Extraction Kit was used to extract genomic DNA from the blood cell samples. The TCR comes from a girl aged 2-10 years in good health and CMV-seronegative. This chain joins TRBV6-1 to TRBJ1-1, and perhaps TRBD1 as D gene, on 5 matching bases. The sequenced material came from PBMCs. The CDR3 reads CASSDGGGYTEAFF. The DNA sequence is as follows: TGTGCCAGCAGTGATGGCGGGGGGTACACTGAAGCTTTCTTT.